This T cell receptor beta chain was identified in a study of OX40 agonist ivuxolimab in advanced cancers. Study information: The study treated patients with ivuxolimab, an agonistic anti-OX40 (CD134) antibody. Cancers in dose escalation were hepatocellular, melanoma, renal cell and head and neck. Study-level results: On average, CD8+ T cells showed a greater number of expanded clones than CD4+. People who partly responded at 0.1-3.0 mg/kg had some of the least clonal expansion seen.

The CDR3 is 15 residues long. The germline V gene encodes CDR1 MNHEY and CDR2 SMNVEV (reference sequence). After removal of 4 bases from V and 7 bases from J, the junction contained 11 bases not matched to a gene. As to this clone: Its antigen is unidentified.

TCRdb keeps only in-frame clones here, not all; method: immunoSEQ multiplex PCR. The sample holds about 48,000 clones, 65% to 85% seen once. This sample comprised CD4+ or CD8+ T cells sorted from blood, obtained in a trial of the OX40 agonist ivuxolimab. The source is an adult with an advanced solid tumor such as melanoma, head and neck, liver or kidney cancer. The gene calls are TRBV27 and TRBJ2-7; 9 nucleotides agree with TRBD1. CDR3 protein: CASSSIDRGSREQYF. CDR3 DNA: TGTGCCAGCAGTTCCATCGACAGGGGGAGTAGGGAGCAGTACTTC.